One and the same sample provided the 21 T cell receptor beta chains below, sequenced in a study of blood T cell repertoires in COVID-19. TCRdb's copy holds only in-frame clones and misses some; the assay was immunoSEQ multiplex PCR. The sample lists 170,000 or so clones, more than 85% occurring once. The source material was peripheral blood. These receptor sequences come from a middle-aged man with active or convalescent COVID-19.

CDR3 amino acids: CASSQDRASSPLHF. The CDR3 coding sequence is TGCGCCAGCAGCCAGGACAGGGCGAGTTCACCCCTCCACTTT. The chain carries TRBV5-1 and TRBJ1-6, with 8 bases aligning to TRBD1. The V segment lost 4 bases and the J segment 9 bases; nucleotides outside the gene matches: 6. From germline, CDR1 is SGHRS and CDR2 YFSETQ. This CDR3 spans 14 amino acids.

The chain couples TRBV5-1 to TRBJ1-4; D gene ambiguous. The CDR3 length is 14 residues. V was cut by 8 bases and J by 0 bases, with 11 bases left in between. The germline CDR1 and CDR2 sequences are SGHRS and YFSETQ. The CDR3 here is CASGEGATNEKLFF. Here the CDR3 DNA reads TGCGCCAGTGGGGAGGGAGCAACTAATGAAAAACTGTTTTTT.

The chain carries TRBV5-4 and TRBJ2-6, with TRBD2 identical over 8 bases. Trimming cost V 3 bases and J 0 bases; bases outside gene matches: 8. Germline loops: CDR1 SGHNT, CDR2 YYREEE (reference sequence). CDR3 length: 18 amino acids. The CDR3 is CASSSSGTSPSGANVLTF. CDR3 DNA: TGTGCCAGCAGCTCTTCCGGGACTAGTCCCTCTGGGGCCAACGTCCTGACTTTC.

Of note for this clone: The junction shows a germline mismatch at one end, possibly a read error. The chain combines TRBV7-7 with TRBJ2-5; a weak D match, TRBD1 (5 bases). This CDR3 has 13 residues. Per the germline V gene, CDR1 is SSHAT and CDR2 is FNYEAQ (reference sequence). The CDR3 nucleotides read TGTGCTAGCAGCTTAGCCAGGGCAGAGACCCAGTACTTC. Translating gives CASSLARAETQYF.

There are a few counts of this clone. The genes are TRBV14 and TRBJ2-7; 8 bases are a match to TRBD1. In germline, CDR1 is SGHDN, CDR2 FVKESK. Trimming at V came to 3 bases and at J to 1 base, leaving 8 bases not matched to a gene. The CDR3 spans 16 residues. CDR3 nucleotide sequence: TGTGCCAGCAGCCATCTAAACACAGGGGGATCCTACGAGCAGTACTTC. Its translation is CASSHLNTGGSYEQYF.

This chain connects TRBV4-3 to TRBJ2-7; 9 bases map to TRBD1. Germline values: CDR1 LGHNA, CDR2 YSLEER. V shed 2 bases and J 1 base; nucleotides not matched to a gene: 6. This CDR3 is built from 16 residues. CDR3 amino acids: CASSQTGTGRSYEQYF. The CDR3 DNA reads TGCGCCAGCAGCCAAACCGGGACAGGGAGGTCCTACGAGCAGTACTTC.

This clone appeared once. This chain uses TRBV27 with TRBJ2-1; perhaps TRBD1 as D (5 bases). V lost 6 bases and J lost 4, with 13 bases in between. The CDR3 totals 14 residues. The germline gives CDR1 MNHEY, CDR2 SMNVEV (reference sequence). The CDR3 loop is CASRAGSPYNEQFF. CDR3 nucleotides: TGTGCCAGCAGGGCAGGGTCGCCTTACAATGAGCAGTTCTTC.

The chain is built from TRBV7-9 and TRBJ1-4; 7 bases fit TRBD1. The CDR3 covers 17 residues. The V segment lost 5 bases and the J segment 7 bases; nucleotides outside the gene matches: 16. CDR1 SEHNR and CDR2 FQNEAQ come from the germline V gene (reference sequence). The CDR3 spells CASSRGIRTGQPEKLFF. In DNA, the CDR3 is TGTGCCAGCAGCAGAGGGATCCGGACAGGACAACCTGAAAAACTGTTTTTT.

CDR3 residues: CASSFNRDQPQHF. The CDR3, as DNA: TGTGCCAGTAGTTTCAACAGGGACCAGCCCCAGCATTTT. The genes are TRBV19 and TRBJ1-5; TRBD1 might be the D (6 bases). Per the germline V gene, CDR1 is LNHDA and CDR2 is SQIVND (reference sequence). The CDR3 sequence is 13 residues long. Trimming took off 5 bases at V and 7 bases at J, with 12 bases between the two ends.

This clone was detected once. The chain joins TRBV11-3 to TRBJ1-1; possibly TRBD1 for D (6 bases). Per germline, CDR1 SGHNT and CDR2 YENEEA. The CDR3 runs 14 residues. V was shortened by 6 bases and J by 0 bases, with 11 bases between the two germline ends. The CDR3: CASSWTAMNTEAFF. As DNA, the CDR3 is TGTGCCAGCAGTTGGACAGCCATGAACACTGAAGCTTTCTTT. Complete variable domain (other parts from reference TRBV11-3 and TRBJ1-1): EAGVVQSPRYKIIEKKQPVAFWCNPISGHNTLYWYLQNLGQGPELLIRYENEEAVDDSQLPKDRFSAERLKGVDSTLKIQPAELGDSAVYLCASSWTAMNTEAFFGQGTRLTVV.

The genes are TRBV29-1 and TRBJ2-6; D is unresolved. The germline CDR1 and CDR2 sequences are SQVTM and ANQGSEA. CDR3 size: 14 residues. V lost 3 bases to trimming and J lost 0 bases, with 6 bases between them. CDR3 sequence (DNA): TGCAGCGTTGATCGGAGCTCTGGGGCCAACGTCCTGACTTTC. This sequence encodes CSVDRSSGANVLTF.

The chain combines TRBV11-2 with TRBJ1-2; D gene unclear. CDR1 and CDR2 (germline): SGHAT, FQNNGV. V was cut by 1 base and J by 7 bases, with 10 bases left in between. The CDR3 extends over 13 amino acids. CDR3: CASSLVGGVGYTF. CDR3 bases: TGTGCCAGCAGCTTAGTGGGCGGGGTTGGCTACACCTTC.

A single count supports this clone. The chain joins TRBV4-1 to TRBJ1-1; D is perhaps TRBD1 (5 bases). The CDR3 covers 15 residues. With 0 bases removed from V and 7 bases from J, the gap between germline ends came to 15 bases. The V gene's germline CDR1 is MGHRA and CDR2 YSYEKL. The DNA for the CDR3 is TGCGCCAGCAGCCAAGAACCTGGGAGGGGCCGTGAAGCTTTCTTT. Translated: CASSQEPGRGREAFF.

The chain joins TRBV10-2 to TRBJ1-5; D unresolved. The CDR3 totals 12 residues. Trimming cost V 2 bases and J 9 bases, with 8 bases left between them. The V gene's germline CDR1 is WSHSY and CDR2 SAAADI. The CDR3 nucleotides are TGCGCCAGCAGTGAGGGGCCACGGCCCCAGCATTTT. This encodes CASSEGPRPQHF.

The chain uses TRBV4-2 and TRBJ2-2; 8 nucleotides match TRBD1. The CDR3 is 17 residues long. The germline V gene has CDR1 LGHNA and CDR2 YNFKEQ. V lost 2 bases and J lost 2; bases outside the gene matches: 7. The CDR3 here is CASSQTPGQGNTGELFF. For the CDR3, the DNA is TGTGCCAGCAGCCAAACCCCCGGACAGGGAAACACCGGGGAGCTGTTTTTT.

V usage is TRBV30 and J usage is TRBJ2-7; perhaps TRBD1 as D (6 bases). V gave up 5 bases and J gave up 0 bases, with 11 bases separating them. Germline lookup yields CDR1 GTSNPN and CDR2 SVGIG (reference sequence). The CDR3 spans 13 residues. CDR3 bases: TGTGCCTGGGAAGTGGACAGCTCCTACGAGCAGTACTTC. Its protein is CAWEVDSSYEQYF.

V is TRBV28 and J is TRBJ2-5, with D uncertain. CDR3 length equals 13 residues. Germline V gene data show CDR1 as MDHEN and CDR2 as SYDVKM. The germline V and J ends were trimmed by 1 base and 5 bases, with 8 bases remaining between them. The CDR3 loop is CASSLSFSETQYF. The DNA of the CDR3 is TGTGCCAGCAGTTTATCATTTAGTGAGACCCAGTACTTC. Looking up the rest from reference TRBV28 and TRBJ2-5 gives the full variable domain: DVKVTQSSRYLVKRTGEKVFLECVQDMDHENMFWYRQDPGLGLRLIYFSYDVKMKEKGDIPEGYSVSREKKERFSLILESASTNQTSMYLCASSLSFSETQYFGPGTRLLVL.

This sequence joins TRBV5-1 and TRBJ1-2, with TRBD1 matching 11 bases. This CDR3 region has 14 residues. The germline gives CDR1 SGHRS, CDR2 YFSETQ. Losses at the gene ends were 6 bases for V and 5 bases for J; bases not matched to a gene: 6. CDR3 in amino acids: CASKGTGGSYGYTF. CDR3 nucleotides: TGCGCCAGCAAGGGGACAGGGGGAAGTTATGGCTACACCTTC.

This clone was seen just once. The chain's CDR3 is CASSEFTAYNEQFF. The CDR3 DNA reads as TGTGCCAGCAGTGAATTTACAGCCTACAATGAGCAGTTCTTC. The gene calls are TRBV25-1 and TRBJ2-1; D call uncertain. The CDR3 is 14 residues long. The V gene's germline CDR1 is MGHDK and CDR2 SYGVNS. V gave up 1 base and J gave up 2 bases, with 6 bases separating them.

The V and J genes are TRBV6-5 and TRBJ2-1, with D possibly being TRBD2 (5 bases). From germline, CDR1 is MNHEY and CDR2 SVGAGI. The CDR3 is 15 residues long. Between the trimmed V and J ends, which lost 0 bases and 5 bases, there was a span of 11 bases. CDR3 sequence (DNA): TGTGCCAGCAGTTACTCGGGAGCCAACAACAATGAGCAGTTCTTC. Encoded protein: CASSYSGANNNEQFF.

The chain joins TRBV12-3 or TRBV12-4 to TRBJ1-1; D uncertain. The CDR3 has 13 amino acids. Trimming cost V 7 bases and J 3 bases, with 12 bases left between them. This CDR3 reads CASTLGRDTEAFF. CDR3 bases: TGTGCCAGCACCCTAGGCCGGGACACTGAAGCTTTCTTT.